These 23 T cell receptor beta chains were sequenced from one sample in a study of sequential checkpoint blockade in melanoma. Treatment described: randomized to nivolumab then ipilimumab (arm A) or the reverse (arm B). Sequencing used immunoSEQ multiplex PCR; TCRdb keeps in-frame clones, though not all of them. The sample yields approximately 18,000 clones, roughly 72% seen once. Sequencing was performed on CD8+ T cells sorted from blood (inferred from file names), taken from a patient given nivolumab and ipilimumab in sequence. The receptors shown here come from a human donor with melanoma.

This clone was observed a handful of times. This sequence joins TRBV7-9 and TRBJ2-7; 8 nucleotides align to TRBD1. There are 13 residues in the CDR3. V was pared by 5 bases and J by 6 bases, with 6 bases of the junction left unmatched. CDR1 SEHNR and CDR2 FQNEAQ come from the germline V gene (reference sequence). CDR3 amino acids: CASSVGQGSEQYF. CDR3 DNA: TGTGCCAGCAGCGTAGGACAGGGAAGCGAGCAGTACTTC.

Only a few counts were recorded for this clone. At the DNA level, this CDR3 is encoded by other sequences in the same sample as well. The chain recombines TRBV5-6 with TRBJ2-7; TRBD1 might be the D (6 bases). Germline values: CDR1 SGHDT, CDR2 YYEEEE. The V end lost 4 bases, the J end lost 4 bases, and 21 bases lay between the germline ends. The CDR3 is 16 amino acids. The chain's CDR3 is CASSLEGVRRSYEQYF. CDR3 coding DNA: TGTGCCAGCAGCCTTGAGGGGGTCCGCAGGTCATACGAGCAGTACTTC.

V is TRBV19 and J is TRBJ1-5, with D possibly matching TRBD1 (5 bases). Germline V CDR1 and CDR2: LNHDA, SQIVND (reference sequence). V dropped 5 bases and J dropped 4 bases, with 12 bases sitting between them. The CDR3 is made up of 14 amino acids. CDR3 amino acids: CASSPRQFNQPQHF. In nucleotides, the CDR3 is TGTGCCAGTAGTCCCCGACAGTTTAATCAGCCCCAGCATTTT.

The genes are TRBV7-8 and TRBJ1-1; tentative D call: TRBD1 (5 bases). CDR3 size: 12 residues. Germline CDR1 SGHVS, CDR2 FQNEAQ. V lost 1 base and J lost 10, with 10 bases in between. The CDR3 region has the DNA TGTGCCAGCAGCTTAGGGTCAGGGCCAGCTTTCTTT. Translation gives CASSLGSGPAFF.

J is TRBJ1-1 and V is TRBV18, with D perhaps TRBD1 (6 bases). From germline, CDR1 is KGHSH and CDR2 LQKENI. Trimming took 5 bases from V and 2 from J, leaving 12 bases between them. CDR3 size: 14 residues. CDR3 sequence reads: CASSRRTDNTEAFF. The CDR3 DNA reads TGTGCCAGCTCAAGACGGACAGACAACACTGAAGCTTTCTTT.

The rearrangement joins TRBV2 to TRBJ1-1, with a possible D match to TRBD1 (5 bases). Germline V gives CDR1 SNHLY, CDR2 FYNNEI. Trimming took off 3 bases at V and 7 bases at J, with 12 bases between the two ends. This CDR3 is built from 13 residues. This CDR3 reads CASSDNPGGEAFF. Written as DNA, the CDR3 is TGTGCCAGCAGTGATAATCCGGGGGGTGAAGCTTTCTTT. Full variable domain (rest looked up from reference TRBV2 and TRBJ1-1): EPEVTQTPSHQVTQMGQEVILRCVPISNHLYFYWYRQILGQKVEFLVSFYNNEISEKSEIFDDQFSVERPDGSNFTLKIRSTKLEDSAMYFCASSDNPGGEAFFGQGTRLTVV.

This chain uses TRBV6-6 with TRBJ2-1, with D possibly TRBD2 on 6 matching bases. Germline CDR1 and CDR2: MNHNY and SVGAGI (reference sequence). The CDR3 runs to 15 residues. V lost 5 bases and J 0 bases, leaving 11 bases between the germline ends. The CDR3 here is CASSVDGSSYNEQFF. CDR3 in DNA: TGTGCCAGCAGTGTCGACGGGAGCTCCTACAATGAGCAGTTCTTC.

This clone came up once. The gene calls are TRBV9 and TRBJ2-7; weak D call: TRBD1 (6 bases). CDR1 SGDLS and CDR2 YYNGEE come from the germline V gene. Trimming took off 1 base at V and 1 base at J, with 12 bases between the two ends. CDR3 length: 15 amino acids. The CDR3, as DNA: TGTGCCAGCAGCGTAAGCTGGGGGCTGTCCTACGAGCAGTACTTC. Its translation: CASSVSWGLSYEQYF.

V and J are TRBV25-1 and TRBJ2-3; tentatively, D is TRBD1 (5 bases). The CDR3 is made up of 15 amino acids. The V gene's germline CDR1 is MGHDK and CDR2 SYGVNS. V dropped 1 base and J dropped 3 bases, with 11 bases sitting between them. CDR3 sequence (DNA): TGTGCCAGCAGTGAATCGGGCAGGGCGACAGATACGCAGTATTTT. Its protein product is CASSESGRATDTQYF. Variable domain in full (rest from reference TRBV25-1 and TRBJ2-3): EADIYQTPRYLVIGTGKKITLECSQTMGHDKMYWYQQDPGMELHLIHYSYGVNSTEKGDLSSESTVSRIRTEHFPLTLESARPSHTSQYLCASSESGRATDTQYFGPGTRLTVL.

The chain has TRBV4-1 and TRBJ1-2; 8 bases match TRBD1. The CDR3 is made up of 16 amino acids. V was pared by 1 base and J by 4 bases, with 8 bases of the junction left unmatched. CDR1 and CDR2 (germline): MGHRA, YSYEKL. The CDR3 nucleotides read TGCGCCAGCAGCCAAGTTTACTCAGGGGGCGGCTATGGCTACACCTTC. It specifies CASSQVYSGGGYGYTF.

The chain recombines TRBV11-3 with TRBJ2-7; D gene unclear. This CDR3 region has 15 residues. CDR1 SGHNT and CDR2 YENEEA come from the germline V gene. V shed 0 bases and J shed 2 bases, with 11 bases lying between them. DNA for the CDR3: TGTGCCAGCAGCTTAGATGTCTCCAGGCCCTACGAGCAGTACTTC. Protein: CASSLDVSRPYEQYF.

The CDR3, as DNA: TGTGCCAGCAGTGGGGACAGGGGGCTTTGGGAGCAGTTCTTC. Translation gives CASSGDRGLWEQFF. The chain has TRBV2 and TRBJ2-1; TRBD1 matches at 12 bases. The CDR3 sequence is 14 residues long. Germline loops: CDR1 SNHLY, CDR2 FYNNEI. The V gene end was trimmed by 4 bases and the J gene end by 10 bases; junction bases not matched to a gene: 5.

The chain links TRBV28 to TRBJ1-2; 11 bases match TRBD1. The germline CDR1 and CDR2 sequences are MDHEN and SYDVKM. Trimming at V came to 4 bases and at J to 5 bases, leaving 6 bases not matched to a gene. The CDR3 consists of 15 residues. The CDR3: CASSSGQGAGYGYTF. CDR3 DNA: TGTGCCAGCAGTTCCGGACAGGGGGCAGGTTATGGCTACACCTTC.

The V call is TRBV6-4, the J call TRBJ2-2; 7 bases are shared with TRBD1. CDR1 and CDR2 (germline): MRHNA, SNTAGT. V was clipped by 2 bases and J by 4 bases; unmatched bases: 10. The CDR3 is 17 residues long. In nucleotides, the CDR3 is TGTGCCAGCAGTGACCATTACGACAGGGAATCCACCGGGGAGCTGTTTTTT. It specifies CASSDHYDRESTGELFF.

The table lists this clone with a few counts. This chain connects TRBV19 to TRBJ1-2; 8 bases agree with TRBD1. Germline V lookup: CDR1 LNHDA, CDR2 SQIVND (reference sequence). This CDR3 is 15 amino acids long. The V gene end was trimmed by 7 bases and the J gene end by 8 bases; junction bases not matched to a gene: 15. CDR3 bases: TGTGCCAGTACCCTATCGCCCAGGGGGCAGGTAGGCTACACCTTC. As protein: CASTLSPRGQVGYTF.

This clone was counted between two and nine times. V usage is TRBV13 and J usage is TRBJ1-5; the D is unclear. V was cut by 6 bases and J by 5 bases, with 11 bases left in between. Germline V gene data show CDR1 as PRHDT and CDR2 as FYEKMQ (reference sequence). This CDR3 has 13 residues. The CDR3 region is CASSEWGDQPQHF. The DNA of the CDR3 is TGTGCCAGCAGTGAATGGGGAGATCAGCCCCAGCATTTT.

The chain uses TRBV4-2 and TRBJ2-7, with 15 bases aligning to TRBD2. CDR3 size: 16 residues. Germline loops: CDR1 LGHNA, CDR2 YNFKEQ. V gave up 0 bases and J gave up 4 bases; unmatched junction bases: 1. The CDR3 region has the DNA TGTGCCAGCAGCCAAGATGGACTAGCGGGGGGGTACGAGCAGTACTTC. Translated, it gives CASSQDGLAGGYEQYF.

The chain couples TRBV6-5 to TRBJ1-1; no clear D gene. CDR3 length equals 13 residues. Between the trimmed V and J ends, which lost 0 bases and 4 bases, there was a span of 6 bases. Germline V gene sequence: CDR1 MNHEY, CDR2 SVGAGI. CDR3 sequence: CASSYSRVTEAFF. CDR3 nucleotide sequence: TGTGCCAGCAGTTACTCGAGGGTCACTGAAGCTTTCTTT.

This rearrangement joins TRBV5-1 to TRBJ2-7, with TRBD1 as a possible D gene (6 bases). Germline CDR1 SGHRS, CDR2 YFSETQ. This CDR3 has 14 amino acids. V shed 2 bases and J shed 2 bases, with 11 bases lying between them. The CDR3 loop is CASSLTGYPYEQYF. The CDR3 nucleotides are TGCGCCAGCAGCTTAACAGGGTACCCCTACGAGCAGTACTTC.

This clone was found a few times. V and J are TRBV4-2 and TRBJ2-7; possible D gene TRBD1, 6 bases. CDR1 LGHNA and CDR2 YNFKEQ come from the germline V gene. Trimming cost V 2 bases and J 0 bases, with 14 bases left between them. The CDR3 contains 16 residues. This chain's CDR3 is CASSQFETGPSYEQYF. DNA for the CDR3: TGTGCCAGCAGCCAATTTGAGACAGGTCCCTCCTACGAGCAGTACTTC.

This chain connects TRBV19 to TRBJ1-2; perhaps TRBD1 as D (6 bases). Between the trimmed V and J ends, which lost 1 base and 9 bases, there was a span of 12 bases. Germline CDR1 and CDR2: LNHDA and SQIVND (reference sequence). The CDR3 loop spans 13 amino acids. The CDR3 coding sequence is TGTGCCAGTAGTATAGGGGACACAAGTCGCTACACCTTC. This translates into CASSIGDTSRYTF.

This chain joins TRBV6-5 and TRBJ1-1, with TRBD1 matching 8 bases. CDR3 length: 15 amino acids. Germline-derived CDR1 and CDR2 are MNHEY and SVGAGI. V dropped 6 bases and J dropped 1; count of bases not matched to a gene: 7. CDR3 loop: CASRPWGQANTEAFF. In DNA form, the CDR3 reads TGTGCCAGCAGGCCCTGGGGACAGGCGAACACTGAAGCTTTCTTT.

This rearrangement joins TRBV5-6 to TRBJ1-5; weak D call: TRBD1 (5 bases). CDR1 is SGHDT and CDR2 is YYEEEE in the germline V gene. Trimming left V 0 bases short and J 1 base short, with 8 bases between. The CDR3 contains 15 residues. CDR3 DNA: TGTGCCAGCAGCTTGGGGGGGGGAAGCAATCAGCCCCAGCATTTT. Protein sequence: CASSLGGGSNQPQHF.